The sequence of this TCR beta chain was determined in a study of blood T cell repertoires in COVID-19. On the study more broadly: Researchers got acute and convalescent COVID-19 samples from the United States, Italy and Spain. T cells, B-cell-depleted T cells, or PBMCs provided the cDNA or gDNA that served as material.

Original data processing: From reference gene primer amplification, estimates of nucleated cell counts were derived. Using immunoSEQ multiplex PCR, the repertoire was profiled, and TCRdb retains in-frame clones only, with some absent. The V and J calls and clone size are taken from that table; D and trimming were inferred from the DNA. This table holds 55,000 to 70,000 clones, around 81% found once. Per germline, CDR1 SGHRS and CDR2 YFSETQ. The CDR3 is 17 amino acids. The trim removed 1 base at V and 1 base at J, leaving 6 bases unmatched. The chain combines TRBV5-1 with TRBJ2-3, with 10 bases fitting TRBD2. The receptor was isolated from a human donor in a cohort sampled during active COVID-19. The sequenced sample was peripheral blood. DNA of the CDR3: TGCGCCAGCAGCTTGCGGGCGCTAGCGGGGGGCACAGATACGCAGTATTTT. This sequence encodes CASSLRALAGGTDTQYF.